These 23 T cell receptor beta chains were sequenced from one sample in a study of CD8 T cells in ankylosing spondylitis. Each CDR3 protein gets one entry after TCRdb re-called the 5' RACE reads with MiXCR. The sample lists 200,000 to 250,000 distinct CDR3 sequences; over 9.5% were seen once. Material for sequencing was blood, either unsorted or a sorted T cell fraction (not recorded which). These receptors were taken from a male donor with ankylosing spondylitis or in good health (not recorded which).

This clonotype was picked up many times. The chain couples TRBV20-1 to TRBJ1-2; 9 positions agree with TRBD1. The CDR3 sequence is 13 residues long. Germline CDR1 and CDR2: DFQATT and SNEGSKA (reference sequence). Trimming removed 3 bases from V and 8 bases from J; junction bases left unmatched: 7. The CDR3 nucleotides are TGCAGTGCTAGCACAGGGGGCACGGGAGGCTACACCTTC. Translating it yields CSASTGGTGGYTF.

A word on this clonotype: Just one base apart from a much larger clone, this may be a read error. The rearrangement uses TRBV20-1 and TRBJ2-3; no firm D call. Germline V gene data show CDR1 as DFQATT and CDR2 as SNEGSKA (reference sequence). V gave up 4 bases and J gave up 1 base, with 6 bases separating them. The CDR3 length is 12 residues. In DNA, the CDR3 is TGCAGTGCTATGCAGGGCACAGATACGCAGTATTTT. Its protein product is CSAMQGTDTQYF.

This clonotype came up many times. The chain is built from TRBV4-1 and TRBJ1-5; no firm D call. The CDR3 runs 15 residues. The V gene lost 4 bases and the J gene lost 1 base, with 11 bases spanning the gap. Germline V gives CDR1 MGHRA, CDR2 YSYEKL. CDR3 amino acids: CASSPRQQSNQPQHF. Written as DNA, the CDR3 is TGCGCCAGCAGCCCGAGGCAGCAGAGCAATCAGCCCCAGCATTTT.

This clonotype was seen ten or more times. This sequence joins TRBV5-1 and TRBJ2-7, with 9 positions matching TRBD2. V lost 3 bases, J lost 2 bases, and 3 bases stayed unmatched. Germline V CDR1 and CDR2: SGHRS, YFSETQ. The CDR3 has 14 amino acids. Here the CDR3 DNA reads TGCGCCAGCAGCTCGGGACTAGCTCCCTACGAGCAGTACTTC. This codes for CASSSGLAPYEQYF.

The chain combines TRBV11-3 with TRBJ1-1; possible D gene TRBD1, 5 bases. CDR1 and CDR2 from the germline V gene are SGHNT and YENEEA. The CDR3 consists of 14 residues. Trimming took 3 bases from V and 1 from J, leaving 9 bases between them. The CDR3 is CASSFSGPNTEAFF. The CDR3, as DNA: TGTGCCAGCAGCTTTTCGGGACCGAACACTGAAGCTTTCTTT.

This clonotype appeared many times. The V and J genes are TRBV12-3 or TRBV12-4 and TRBJ2-5; tentative D call: TRBD1 (7 bases). Trimming left V 5 bases short and J 5 bases short, with 18 bases between. This CDR3 contains 15 residues. CDR3 loop: CASSPFGGGLETQYF. The CDR3 DNA reads as TGTGCCAGCAGTCCCTTCGGAGGGGGCTTGGAGACCCAGTACTTC.

This clonotype came up once. The chain joins TRBV7-2 to TRBJ2-1; 8 bases line up with TRBD1. Germline V CDR1 and CDR2: SGHTA, FQGNSA. The junction had 18 bases not matched to a gene; V was cut back by 11 bases and J by 9 bases. The CDR3 contains 15 residues. CDR3 nucleotide sequence: TGTGCCTCCGCATCCCAGGGGGCGCAGGGGAGTGAGCAGTTCTTC. As protein: CASASQGAQGSEQFF. The complete variable domain, with remaining parts taken from reference TRBV7-2 and TRBJ2-1, reads GAGVSQSPSNKVTEKGKDVELRCDPISGHTALYWYRQSLGQGLEFLIYFQGNSAPDKSGLPSDRFSAERTGGSVSTLTIQRTQQEDSAVYLCASASQGAQGSEQFFGPGTRLTVL.

This chain joins TRBV6-6 and TRBJ1-2, with a possible D match to TRBD1 (5 bases). Germline CDR1 is MNHNY and CDR2 is SVGAGI (reference sequence). The CDR3 is made up of 13 amino acids. The V and J ends lost 2 bases and 7 bases respectively, with 11 bases between them. As DNA, the CDR3 is TGTGCCAGCAGTTACCGGGACGTGGGTGGCTACACCTTC. It translates to CASSYRDVGGYTF.

The chain recombines TRBV7-7 with TRBJ2-2; TRBD2 aligns across 9 bases. Germline assignment: CDR1 SSHAT and CDR2 FNYEAQ (reference sequence). With V trimmed by 5 bases and J by 8 bases, 9 bases remained unmatched. This CDR3 is built from 15 residues. As DNA, the CDR3 is TGTGCCAGCAGCCCCTCGACTAGCGGATCTGGGGAGCTGTTTTTT. Amino acids: CASSPSTSGSGELFF.

CDR3 residues: CASSSGTGTNEQYF. The DNA of the CDR3 is TGTGCCAGCAGCTCGGGGACAGGGACCAACGAGCAGTACTTC. The V call is TRBV7-8, the J call TRBJ2-7, with 9 nucleotides matching TRBD1. CDR3 length: 14 amino acids. J was trimmed by 5 bases and V by 4 bases; bases with no gene match: 6. The germline gives CDR1 SGHVS, CDR2 FQNEAQ.

The table lists this clonotype with a few counts. V gene TRBV6-2 or TRBV6-3 combines with J gene TRBJ2-6; a weak D match, TRBD1 (6 bases). This CDR3 region has 18 residues. Between the trimmed V and J ends, which lost 0 bases and 0 bases, there was a span of 12 bases. Germline V gene data show CDR1 as MNHEY and CDR2 as SVGEGT. In nucleotides, the CDR3 is TGTGCCAGCAGTTACTCGGGGACAACCTACTCTGGGGCCAACGTCCTGACTTTC. Translation: CASSYSGTTYSGANVLTF.

This clonotype was picked up many times. The chain joins TRBV7-9 to TRBJ2-3; the D is unclear. The CDR3 contains 14 residues. Trimming removed 3 bases from V and 0 bases from J, with 7 bases in between. Germline lookup yields CDR1 SEHNR and CDR2 FQNEAQ (reference sequence). The CDR3 region has the DNA TGTGCCAGCAGCTTCCTAGTAAGCACAGATACGCAGTATTTT. Amino acids: CASSFLVSTDTQYF. The variable domain in full, with the rest retrieved from reference TRBV7-9 and TRBJ2-3, is DTGVSQNPRHKITKRGQNVTFRCDPISEHNRLYWYRQTLGQGPEFLTYFQNEAQLEKSRLLSDRFSAERPKGSFSTLEIQRTEQGDSAMYLCASSFLVSTDTQYFGPGTRLTVL.

This clonotype has ten or more counts. The chain has TRBV3-1 and TRBJ1-1, with TRBD1 matching 7 bases. CDR3 size: 13 residues. In germline, CDR1 is LGHDT, CDR2 YNNKEL (reference sequence). The V gene end was trimmed by 5 bases and the J gene end by 6 bases; junction bases not matched to a gene: 6. CDR3 nucleotide sequence: TGTGCCAGCAGCACCCGACAGGGCGCTGAAGCTTTCTTT. Translated: CASSTRQGAEAFF.

V gene TRBV4-1 combines with J gene TRBJ1-4, with a weak D call TRBD1 (6 bases). Trimming left V 0 bases short and J 8 bases short, with 13 bases between. Germline-derived CDR1 and CDR2 are MGHRA and YSYEKL. The CDR3 contains 15 residues. CDR3 sequence: CASSQEGALGEKLFF. In nucleotides, the CDR3 is TGCGCCAGCAGCCAAGAGGGGGCACTAGGGGAAAAACTGTTTTTT.

V usage is TRBV7-2 and J usage is TRBJ2-1, with unresolved D. V was shortened by 5 bases and J by 9 bases, with 14 bases between the two germline ends. Germline CDR1 reads SGHTA; CDR2 reads FQGNSA. There are 13 residues in the CDR3. The CDR3 region has the DNA TGTGCCAGCAGCCCCCTATCCCGCGGTGAGCAGTTCTTC. Protein sequence: CASSPLSRGEQFF.

This clonotype was recorded many times. The V and J genes are TRBV6-1 and TRBJ1-2; 7 positions agree with TRBD1. Per the germline V gene, CDR1 is MNHNS and CDR2 is SASEGT. V was clipped by 6 bases and J by 8 bases; unmatched bases: 9. The CDR3 is 13 residues long. As DNA, the CDR3 is TGTGCCAGCAGCAAACAGGGGAATCGGGGCTACACCTTC. This encodes CASSKQGNRGYTF.

As to this clonotype: With a much larger clone just one base away, this may be a read error. CDR3 in DNA: TGCACTGCTAGATGGGCAGGGGTTAACACCGGGGAGCTGTTTTTT. This translates into CTARWAGVNTGELFF. This chain uses TRBV20-1 with TRBJ2-2, with D possibly TRBD1 on 6 matching bases. Germline lookup yields CDR1 DFQATT and CDR2 SNEGSKA (reference sequence). CDR3 length: 15 amino acids.

The rearrangement links TRBV30 to TRBJ1-3; no firm D call. Trimming pared 3 bases from V and 11 bases from J, leaving 17 bases between. There are 13 residues in the CDR3. The V gene's germline CDR1 is GTSNPN and CDR2 SVGIG (reference sequence). The CDR3 reads CAWRETPPAAIYF. The CDR3 DNA sequence: TGTGCCTGGAGAGAGACGCCTCCCGCGGCCATATATTTT.

The chain couples TRBV20-1 to TRBJ2-5; D gene ambiguous. This CDR3 is built from 12 residues. Trimming removed 7 bases at V and 3 bases at J, with 12 bases between. The V gene's germline CDR1 is DFQATT and CDR2 SNEGSKA (reference sequence). CDR3 sequence reads: CSVGRQEETQYF. CDR3 DNA: TGCAGTGTCGGGCGTCAAGAAGAGACCCAGTACTTC.

The gene calls are TRBV7-2 and TRBJ2-2, with D unresolved. The germline V gene has CDR1 SGHTA and CDR2 FQGNSA. This CDR3 has 13 amino acids. With 1 base removed from V and 7 bases from J, the gap between germline ends came to 7 bases. CDR3 sequence: CASSLGFFGELFF. The CDR3 region has the DNA TGTGCCAGCAGCTTAGGGTTCTTCGGGGAGCTGTTTTTT.

In its sample, this clonotype was seen a few times. The V gene is TRBV5-1, the J gene TRBJ2-5; tentative D call: TRBD1 (5 bases). The CDR3 is 15 amino acids. Per germline, CDR1 SGHRS and CDR2 YFSETQ. V gave up 4 bases and J gave up 0 bases, with 13 bases separating them. CDR3: CASSRTPGYQETQYF. DNA of the CDR3: TGCGCCAGCAGCCGAACCCCAGGGTACCAAGAGACCCAGTACTTC.

This clonotype occurred many times. CDR3 bases: TGCAGTGCTAGTTTAGGGCCAGTCAATCAGCCCCAGCATTTT. Translation gives CSASLGPVNQPQHF. The chain carries TRBV20-1 and TRBJ1-5; the D is unclear. From germline, CDR1 is DFQATT and CDR2 SNEGSKA (reference sequence). Trimming pared 3 bases from V and 3 bases from J, leaving 12 bases between. The CDR3 covers 14 residues.

This clonotype was seen more than once but under ten times. This chain joins TRBV10-3 and TRBJ1-6; D remains ambiguous. Germline V gene lookup returns CDR1 ENHRY and CDR2 SYGVKD. The CDR3 is 16 residues long. Trimming took 7 bases from V and 6 from J, leaving 19 bases between them. CDR3 sequence: CAIKDASKVRNSPLHF. CDR3 DNA: TGTGCCATCAAGGACGCCTCGAAGGTGCGTAATTCACCCCTCCACTTT.